This T cell receptor (beta chain) was recovered during a study of T cells of healthy individuals. Via MiXCR, TCRdb re-called the 5' RACE reads, giving one row per CDR3 protein. The sample includes 60,000 to 80,000 distinct CDR3 sequences, about 17% of them seen just once. The sequence was obtained from a human donor in good health.

The CDR3 reads CASSAAPRVPDTQYF. CDR3 DNA sequence: TGTGCCAGCAGCGCCGCCCCCCGGGTCCCCGATACGCAGTATTTT. The rearrangement links TRBV9 to TRBJ2-3; unclear D gene. Germline V gene data show CDR1 as SGDLS and CDR2 as YYNGEE. Trimming left V 3 bases short and J 6 bases short, with 17 bases between. The CDR3 has 15 residues.